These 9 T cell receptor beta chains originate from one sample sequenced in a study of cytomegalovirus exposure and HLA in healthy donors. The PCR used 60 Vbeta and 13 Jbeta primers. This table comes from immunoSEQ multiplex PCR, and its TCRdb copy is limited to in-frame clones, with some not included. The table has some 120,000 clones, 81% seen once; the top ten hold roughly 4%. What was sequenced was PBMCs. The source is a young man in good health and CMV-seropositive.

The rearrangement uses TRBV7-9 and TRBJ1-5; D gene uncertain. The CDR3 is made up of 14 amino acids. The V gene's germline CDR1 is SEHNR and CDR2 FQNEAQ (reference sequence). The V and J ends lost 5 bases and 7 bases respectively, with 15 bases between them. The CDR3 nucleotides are TGTGCCAGCAGCCGCGGAAGGAATGGACAGCCCCAGCATTTT. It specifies CASSRGRNGQPQHF.

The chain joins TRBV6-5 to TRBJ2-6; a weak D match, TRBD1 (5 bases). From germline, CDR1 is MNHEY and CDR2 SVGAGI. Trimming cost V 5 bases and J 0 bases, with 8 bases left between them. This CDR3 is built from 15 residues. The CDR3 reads CASSPRDSGANVLTF. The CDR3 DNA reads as TGTGCCAGCAGTCCCAGGGACTCTGGGGCCAACGTCCTGACTTTC.

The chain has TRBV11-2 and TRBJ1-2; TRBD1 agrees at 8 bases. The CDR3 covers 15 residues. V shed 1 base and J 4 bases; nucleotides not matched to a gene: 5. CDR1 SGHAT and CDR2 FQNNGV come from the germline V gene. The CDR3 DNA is TGTGCCAGCAGCTTAGTGGGGGGACAGGTCTATGGCTACACCTTC. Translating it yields CASSLVGGQVYGYTF.

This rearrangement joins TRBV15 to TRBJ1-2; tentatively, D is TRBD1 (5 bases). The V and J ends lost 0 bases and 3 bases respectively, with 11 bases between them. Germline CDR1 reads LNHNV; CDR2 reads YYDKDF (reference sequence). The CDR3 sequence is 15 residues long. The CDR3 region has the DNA TGTGCCACCAGCAGAGAGTCTCGGGACTACTATGGCTACACCTTC. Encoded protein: CATSRESRDYYGYTF.

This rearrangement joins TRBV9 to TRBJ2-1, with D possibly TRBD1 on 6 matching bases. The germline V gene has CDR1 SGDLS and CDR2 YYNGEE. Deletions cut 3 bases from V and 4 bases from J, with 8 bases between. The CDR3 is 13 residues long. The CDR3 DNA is TGTGCCAGCAGCGCAACAGGGTACAATGAGCAGTTCTTC. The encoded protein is CASSATGYNEQFF. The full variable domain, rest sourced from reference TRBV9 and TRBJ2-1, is DSGVTQTPKHLITATGQRVTLRCSPRSGDLSVYWYQQSLDQGLQFLIQYYNGEERAKGNILERFSAQQFPDLHSELNLSSLELGDSALYFCASSATGYNEQFFGPGTRLTVL.

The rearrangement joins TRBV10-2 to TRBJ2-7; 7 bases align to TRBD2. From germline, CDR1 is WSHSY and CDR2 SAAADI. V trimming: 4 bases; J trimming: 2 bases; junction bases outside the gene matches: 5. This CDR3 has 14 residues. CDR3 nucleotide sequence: TGCGCCAGCAGTGGTAGCGGGCAAGCCTACGAGCAGTACTTC. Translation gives CASSGSGQAYEQYF.

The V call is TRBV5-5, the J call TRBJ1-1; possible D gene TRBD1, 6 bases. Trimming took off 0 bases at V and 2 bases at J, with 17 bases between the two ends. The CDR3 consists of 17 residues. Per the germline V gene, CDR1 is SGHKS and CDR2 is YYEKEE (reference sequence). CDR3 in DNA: TGTGCCAGCAGCTTGGATTGGGACCACAGGGCCAACACTGAAGCTTTCTTT. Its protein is CASSLDWDHRANTEAFF.

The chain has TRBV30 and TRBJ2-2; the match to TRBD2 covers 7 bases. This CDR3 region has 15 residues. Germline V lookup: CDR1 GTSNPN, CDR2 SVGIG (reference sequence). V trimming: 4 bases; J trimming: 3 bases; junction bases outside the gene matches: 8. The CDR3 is CAWKSREFYTGELFF. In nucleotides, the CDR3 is TGTGCCTGGAAGTCGCGGGAGTTCTACACCGGGGAGCTGTTTTTT.

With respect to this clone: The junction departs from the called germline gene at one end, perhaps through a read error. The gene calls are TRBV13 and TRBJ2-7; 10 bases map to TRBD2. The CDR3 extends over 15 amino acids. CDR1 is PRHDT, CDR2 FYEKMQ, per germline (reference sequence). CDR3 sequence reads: CASSLGPSGSEEQYF. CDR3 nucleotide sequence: TGTGCCAGCAGTTTAGGCCCTAGCGGGAGTGAGGAGCAGTACTTC.